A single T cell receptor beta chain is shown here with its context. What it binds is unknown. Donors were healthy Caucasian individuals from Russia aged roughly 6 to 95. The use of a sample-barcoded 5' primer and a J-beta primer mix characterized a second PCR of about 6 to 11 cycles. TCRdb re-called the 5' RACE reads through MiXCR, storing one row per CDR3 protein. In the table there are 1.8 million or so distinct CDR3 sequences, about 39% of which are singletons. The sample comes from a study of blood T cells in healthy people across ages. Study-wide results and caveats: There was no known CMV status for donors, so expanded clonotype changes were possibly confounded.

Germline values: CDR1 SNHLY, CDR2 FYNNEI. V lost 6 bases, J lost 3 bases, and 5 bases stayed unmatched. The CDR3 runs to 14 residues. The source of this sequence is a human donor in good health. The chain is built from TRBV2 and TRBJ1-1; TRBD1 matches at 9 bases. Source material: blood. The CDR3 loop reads CASRGDRVHTEAFF. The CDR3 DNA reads TGTGCCAGCAGAGGGGACAGGGTCCACACTGAAGCTTTCTTT.